One sample yielded the 23 T cell receptor beta chains listed below, sequenced in a study of T cells in Graves' hyperthyroidism and ophthalmopathy (dated by TCRdb to the late 2010s). The library was built by means of multiplex PCR. The sample was run on an Illumina HiSeq 2000. The TCR beta CDR3 regions were amplified from RNA transcripts. The TCR CDR3 was subjected to a first round of RT-PCR using the HTBI primer set and the Qiagen OneStep RT-PCR kit. The public sequencing data were trimmed at Q25 with fastp and processed into clonotypes with MiXCR by TCRdb, which kept only in-frame beta chains. Each entry is one CDR3 protein sequence, shown with its most common DNA and genes. This sample lists some 350,000 distinct CDR3 sequences; 13% to 15% were detected once. The ten largest clones add up to roughly a fifth of the sample. Sequenced material: blood. Every receptor here comes from a woman aged 60-75 years with Graves' ophthalmopathy.

This sequence joins TRBV3-1 and TRBJ2-6; the D is unclear. This CDR3 spans 15 amino acids. Trimming took off 3 bases at V and 2 bases at J, with 8 bases between the two ends. CDR1 and CDR2 from the germline V gene are LGHDT and YNNKEL (reference sequence). Here the CDR3 DNA reads TGTGCCAGCAGCCACGCCAGGACTGGGGCCAACGTCCTGACTTTC. It specifies CASSHARTGANVLTF.

To note about this clonotype: An end of the junction differs from the germline gene, which may be a read error. The V call is TRBV10-3, the J call TRBJ2-7, with D unresolved. The CDR3 contains 13 residues. Germline CDR1 and CDR2: ENHRY and SYGVKD. The CDR3 region has the DNA TGTACCATCAGTCCCCCGGCCACCTACGAGCAGTACTTC. Encoded protein: CTISPPATYEQYF.

In this sample, this clonotype turned up once. The chain uses TRBV5-5 and TRBJ2-1, with D possibly called TRBD1 or TRBD2 (7 bases each). Per the germline V gene, CDR1 is SGHKS and CDR2 is YYEKEE (reference sequence). V was cut by 1 base and J by 10 bases, with 24 bases left in between. There are 17 residues in the CDR3. CDR3: CASSLSPGAGGDLEQFF. DNA of the CDR3: TGTGCCAGCAGCTTGTCGCCAGGGGCAGGGGGGGACCTAGAGCAGTTCTTC.

Comments on this clonotype: A read error may explain this, as a much larger clone is one base away. The chain has TRBV6-1 and TRBJ1-1; D not certain. CDR1 MNHNS and CDR2 SASEGT come from the germline V gene. The CDR3 sequence is 13 residues long. V was shortened by 7 bases and J by 0 bases, with 9 bases between the two germline ends. Here the CDR3 DNA reads TGTGCCAGCATCGACGGGATGAACACTGAAGCTTTCTTT. Its protein product is CASIDGMNTEAFF.

This chain links TRBV6-5 with TRBJ2-2; D might be TRBD2 (6 bases). CDR3 length: 14 residues. Germline CDR1 is MNHEY and CDR2 is SVGAGI. V was clipped by 2 bases and J by 4 bases, with 8 bases between them. The CDR3 loop reads CASSYPGATGELFF. Written as DNA, the CDR3 is TGTGCCAGCAGTTACCCGGGAGCCACCGGGGAGCTGTTTTTT.

A remark on this clonotype: This may be a read error: a much more frequent sequence differs by one nucleotide. V gene TRBV5-5 combines with J gene TRBJ1-4; 7 nucleotides match TRBD1. The trim removed 4 bases at V and 3 bases at J, leaving 3 bases unmatched. The CDR3 runs 14 residues. Per germline, CDR1 SGHKS and CDR2 YYEKEE (reference sequence). CDR3 region: CASSDRVANEKLFF. CDR3 sequence (DNA): TGTGCCAGCAGCGACAGGGTGGCTAATGAAAAACTGTTTTTT.

The chain combines TRBV24-1 with TRBJ2-3; D unresolved. Germline CDR1 and CDR2: KGHDR and SFDVKD. The V gene lost 9 bases and the J gene lost 0 bases, with 9 bases spanning the gap. This CDR3 is built from 13 residues. The CDR3 protein is CATEDGSTDTQYF. In nucleotides, the CDR3 is TGTGCCACCGAAGATGGTAGCACAGATACGCAGTATTTT.

This clonotype was counted many times. This chain links TRBV7-9 with TRBJ2-1; 8 bases align to TRBD2. V gave up 1 base and J gave up 8 bases; unmatched junction bases: 16. CDR3 size: 18 residues. CDR1 and CDR2 (germline): SEHNR, FQNEAQ (reference sequence). CDR3: CASSLDGLASLTWDEQFF. CDR3 DNA sequence: TGTGCCAGCAGCTTAGATGGACTAGCCAGTCTAACGTGGGATGAGCAGTTCTTC.

This clonotype was seen only once. This chain connects TRBV5-1 to TRBJ1-2, with D tentatively TRBD1 (6 bases). This CDR3 spans 15 amino acids. Germline CDR1 reads SGHRS; CDR2 reads YFSETQ. V was trimmed by 0 bases and J by 2 bases, leaving 11 bases between them. CDR3 amino acids: CASSLGGTKNYGYTF. The CDR3 DNA follows: TGCGCCAGCAGCTTGGGGGGGACAAAAAACTATGGCTACACCTTC.

This clonotype was counted at least ten times. V and J are TRBV20-1 and TRBJ2-5; 9 bases fit TRBD2. The germline CDR1 and CDR2 sequences are DFQATT and SNEGSKA (reference sequence). The CDR3 has 14 residues. The V gene end was trimmed by 4 bases and the J gene end by 4 bases; junction bases not matched to a gene: 7. CDR3 DNA sequence: TGCAGTGCTAATAGCGGGAGCTCCGGAGAGACCCAGTACTTC. Translation gives CSANSGSSGETQYF.

This clonotype was picked up many times. J is TRBJ2-7 and V is TRBV20-1; weak D call: TRBD1 (8 bases). Trimming removed 6 bases from V and 2 bases from J, with 23 bases in between. CDR1 is DFQATT and CDR2 is SNEGSKA in the germline V gene (reference sequence). The CDR3 has 16 amino acids. The CDR3 region has the DNA TGCAGTGCCCCAGACAGGGGATCTAGCGGTCCCTACGAGCAGTACTTC. Its protein is CSAPDRGSSGPYEQYF.

This clonotype was observed many times. The chain employs TRBV30 and TRBJ1-1; no firm D call. The V and J ends lost 4 bases and 0 bases respectively, with 9 bases between them. CDR1 is GTSNPN, CDR2 SVGIG, per germline (reference sequence). The CDR3 loop spans 13 amino acids. CDR3 bases: TGTGCCTGGACCCCAGGAATGAACACTGAAGCTTTCTTT. Translation gives CAWTPGMNTEAFF. Combining the CDR3 with reference TRBV30 and TRBJ1-1 gives the whole variable domain SQTIHQWPATLVQPVGSPLSLECTVEGTSNPNLYWYRQAAGRGLQLLFYSVGIGQISSEVPQNLSASRPQDRQFILSSKKLLLSDSGFYLCAWTPGMNTEAFFGQGTRLTVV.

This clonotype was counted at least ten times. The rearrangement joins TRBV9 to TRBJ2-1, with TRBD2 matching over 8 bases. CDR1 SGDLS and CDR2 YYNGEE come from the germline V gene. With V trimmed by 0 bases and J by 10 bases, 9 bases remained unmatched. The CDR3 extends over 15 amino acids. CDR3 DNA sequence: TGTGCCAGCAGCGTAGTAACGGGAGGGCCACGAGAGCAGTTCTTC. It specifies CASSVVTGGPREQFF.

This sequence joins TRBV19 and TRBJ2-7; TRBD2 matches at 7 bases. Trimming at V came to 3 bases and at J to 0 bases, leaving 5 bases not matched to a gene. CDR1 and CDR2 (germline): LNHDA, SQIVND (reference sequence). The CDR3 is made up of 15 amino acids. The CDR3 protein is CASSIGSGSSYEQYF. The CDR3 DNA reads as TGTGCCAGTAGTATCGGTAGCGGGTCCTCCTACGAGCAGTACTTC.

To note about this clonotype: Since a much larger clone is just one base distant, this may be a read error. This rearrangement joins TRBV7-9 to TRBJ2-5; the D is unclear. The CDR3 spans 13 residues. With 8 bases removed from V and 5 bases from J, the gap between germline ends came to 15 bases. CDR1 and CDR2 (germline): SEHNR, FQNEAQ (reference sequence). The CDR3 spells CASGQDFKETQYF. CDR3 nucleotide sequence: TGTGCCAGCGGCCAAGATTTCAAGGAGACCCAGTACTTC.

There are many counts of this clonotype. The chain couples TRBV30 to TRBJ1-1; tentatively, D is TRBD1 (6 bases). Deletions cut 3 bases from V and 10 bases from J, with 12 bases between. Germline CDR1 and CDR2: GTSNPN and SVGIG (reference sequence). The CDR3 is 11 amino acids. CDR3 residues: CAWSQQGLAFF. The CDR3 nucleotides are TGTGCCTGGAGCCAACAGGGTTTAGCTTTCTTT.

With regard to this clonotype: A much larger clone is a single base away; this may be a read error. The chain couples TRBV24-1 to TRBJ2-5; D is unresolved. CDR3 length: 13 amino acids. Germline CDR1 reads KGHDR; CDR2 reads SFDVKD. With 4 bases removed from V and 4 bases from J, the gap between germline ends came to 9 bases. The DNA for the CDR3 is TGTGCCACCAGTGAAGGCGCTCGAGAGACCCAGTACTTC. Protein sequence: CATSEGARETQYF.

This clonotype was seen at least ten times. The rearrangement uses TRBV28 and TRBJ1-5; a weak D match, TRBD1 (6 bases). The CDR3 sequence is 14 residues long. Germline loops: CDR1 MDHEN, CDR2 SYDVKM. Trimming took off 8 bases at V and 7 bases at J, with 18 bases between the two ends. The DNA of the CDR3 is TGTGCCAGCCGAGGTGAACAGGGTCGCCAGCCCCAGCATTTT. Protein product: CASRGEQGRQPQHF.

At least ten counts were recorded for this clonotype. The chain links TRBV6-5 to TRBJ2-1; TRBD2 might be the D (6 bases). V dropped 0 bases and J dropped 7 bases, with 10 bases sitting between them. The CDR3 runs 14 residues. The germline V gene has CDR1 MNHEY and CDR2 SVGAGI. CDR3: CASSYSGGRNEQFF. The CDR3 coding sequence is TGTGCCAGCAGTTACTCCGGGGGTAGGAATGAGCAGTTCTTC.

This clonotype was detected ten times or more. The chain carries TRBV20-1 and TRBJ2-1; TRBD2 agrees at 10 bases. J was trimmed by 1 base and V by 6 bases; bases with no gene match: 6. Looked up from germline, CDR1 is DFQATT and CDR2 is SNEGSKA (reference sequence). The CDR3 has 15 residues. CDR3 residues: CSAREREGSYNEQFF. The CDR3 bases are TGCAGTGCGAGGGAGCGGGAGGGGTCCTACAATGAGCAGTTCTTC.

The genes are TRBV15 and TRBJ2-4, with D unclear. With 1 base removed from V and 9 bases from J, the gap between germline ends came to 13 bases. The CDR3 runs 14 residues. Germline assignment: CDR1 LNHNV and CDR2 YYDKDF (reference sequence). The CDR3 DNA reads TGTGCCACCAGCAGAGTACGCGATACGGGCATTCAGTACTTC. This codes for CATSRVRDTGIQYF.

This clonotype was recorded at least ten times. The chain recombines TRBV7-2 with TRBJ2-7; TRBD2 aligns across 11 bases. The ends lost 5 bases at V and 7 bases at J; junction bases unmatched: 13. Looked up from germline, CDR1 is SGHTA and CDR2 is FQGNSA. This CDR3 spans 16 amino acids. Here the CDR3 DNA reads TGTGCCAGCAGCCTAAACCCCACCCTAGCGGGAGGAGAGCAGTACTTC. Translation gives CASSLNPTLAGGEQYF.

A remark on this clonotype: A read error may explain this, as a much larger clone is one base away. The chain recombines TRBV5-5 with TRBJ2-7; D call uncertain. This CDR3 contains 14 residues. Trimming pared 1 base from V and 1 base from J, leaving 9 bases between. Germline CDR1 and CDR2: SGHKS and YYEKEE (reference sequence). Written as DNA, the CDR3 is TGTGCCAGCAGCTTGTTCTGGGCTTCCTACGAGCAGTACTTC. Translated: CASSLFWASYEQYF.